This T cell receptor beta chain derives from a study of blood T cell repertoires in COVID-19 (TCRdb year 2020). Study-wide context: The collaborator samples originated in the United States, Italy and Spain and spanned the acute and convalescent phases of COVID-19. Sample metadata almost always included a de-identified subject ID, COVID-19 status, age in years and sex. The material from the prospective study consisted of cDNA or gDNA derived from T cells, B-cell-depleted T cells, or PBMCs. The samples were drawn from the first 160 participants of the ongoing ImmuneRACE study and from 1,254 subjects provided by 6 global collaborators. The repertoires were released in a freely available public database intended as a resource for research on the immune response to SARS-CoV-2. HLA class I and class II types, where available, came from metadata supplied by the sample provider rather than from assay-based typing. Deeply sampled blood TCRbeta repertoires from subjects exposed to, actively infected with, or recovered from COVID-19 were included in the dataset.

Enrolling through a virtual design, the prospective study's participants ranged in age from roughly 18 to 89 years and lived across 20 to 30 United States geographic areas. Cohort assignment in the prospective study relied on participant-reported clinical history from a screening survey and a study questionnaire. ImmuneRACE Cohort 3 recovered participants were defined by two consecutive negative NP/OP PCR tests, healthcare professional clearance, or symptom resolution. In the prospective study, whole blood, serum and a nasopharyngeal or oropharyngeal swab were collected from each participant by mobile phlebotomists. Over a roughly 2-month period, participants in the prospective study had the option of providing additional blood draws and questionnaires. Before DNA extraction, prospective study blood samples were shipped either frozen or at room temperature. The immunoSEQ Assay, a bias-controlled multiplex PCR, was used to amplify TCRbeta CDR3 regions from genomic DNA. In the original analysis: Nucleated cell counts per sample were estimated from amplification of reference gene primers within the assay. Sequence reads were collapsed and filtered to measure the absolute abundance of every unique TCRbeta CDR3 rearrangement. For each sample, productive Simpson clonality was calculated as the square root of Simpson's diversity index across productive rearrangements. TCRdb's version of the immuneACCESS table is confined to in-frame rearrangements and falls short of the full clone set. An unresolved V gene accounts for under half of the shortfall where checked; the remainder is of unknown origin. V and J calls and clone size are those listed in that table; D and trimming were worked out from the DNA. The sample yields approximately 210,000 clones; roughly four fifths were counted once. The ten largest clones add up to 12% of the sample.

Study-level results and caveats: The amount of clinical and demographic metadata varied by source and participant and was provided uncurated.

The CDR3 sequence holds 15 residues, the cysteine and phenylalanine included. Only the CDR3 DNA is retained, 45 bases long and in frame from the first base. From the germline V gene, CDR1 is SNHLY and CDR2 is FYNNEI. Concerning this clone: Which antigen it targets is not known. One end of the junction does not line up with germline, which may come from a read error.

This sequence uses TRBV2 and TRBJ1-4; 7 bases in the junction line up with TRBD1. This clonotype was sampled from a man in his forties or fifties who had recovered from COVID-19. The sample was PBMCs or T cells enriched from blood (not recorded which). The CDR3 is CASSEMDRTIEKLFF. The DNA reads TGTGCCAGCAGTGAGATGGACAGGACTATTGAAAAACTGTTTTTT.